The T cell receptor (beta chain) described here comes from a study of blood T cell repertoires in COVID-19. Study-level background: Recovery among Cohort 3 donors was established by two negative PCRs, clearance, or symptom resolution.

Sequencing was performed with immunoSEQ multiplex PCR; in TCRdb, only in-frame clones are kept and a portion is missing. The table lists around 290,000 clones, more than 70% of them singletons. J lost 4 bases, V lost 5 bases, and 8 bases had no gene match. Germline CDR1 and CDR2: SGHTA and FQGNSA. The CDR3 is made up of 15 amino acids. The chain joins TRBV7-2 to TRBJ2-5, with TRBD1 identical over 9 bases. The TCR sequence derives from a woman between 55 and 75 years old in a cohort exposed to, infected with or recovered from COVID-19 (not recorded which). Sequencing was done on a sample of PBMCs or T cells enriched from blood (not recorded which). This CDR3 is CASSPTGGASETQYF. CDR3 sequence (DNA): TGTGCCAGCAGCCCTACAGGGGGCGCCTCAGAGACCCAGTACTTC.